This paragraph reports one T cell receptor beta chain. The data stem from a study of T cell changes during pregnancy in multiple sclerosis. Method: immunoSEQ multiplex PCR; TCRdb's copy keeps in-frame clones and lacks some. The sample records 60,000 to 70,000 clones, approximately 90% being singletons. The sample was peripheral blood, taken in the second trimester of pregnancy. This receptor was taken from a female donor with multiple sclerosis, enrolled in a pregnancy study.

CDR3 coding DNA: TGTGCCAGCAGCTTTTTAGCGGGGAAGAGCTACGAGCAGTACTTC. It encodes CASSFLAGKSYEQYF. The chain has TRBV11-1 and TRBJ2-7, with 8 bases lining up with TRBD2. The J segment lost 3 bases and the V segment lost 3 bases, leaving 7 bases of the junction unmatched. The CDR3 consists of 15 residues. CDR1 SGHAT and CDR2 FQDESV come from the germline V gene (reference sequence).